The rows below give T cell receptor beta chains drawn from one sample of a study of blood T cell repertoires in COVID-19. Sequenced by immunoSEQ multiplex PCR; TCRdb stores in-frame clones only, minus some. The data contain around 260,000 clones, approximately 86% of them singletons. The specimen was peripheral blood. The receptors were sampled from a human donor with COVID-19, enrolled during active disease. The donor label of this sample is uncertain. The CDR3 runs from the conserved cysteine through the conserved F or W. The D gene is left open where the match is weak. Only part of the rows carry a size: once, few, many, or a class if the clone is expanded.

>TRBV18|-|TRBJ1-1|-
TGTGCCAGCTCACCAACAACCATAACAGGGTACACTGAAGCTTTCTTT
CASSPTTITGYTEAFF
>TRBV7-6|-|TRBJ1-2|-
TGTGCCAGCAGCTCACAGGGAGATAACTATGGCTACACCTTC
CASSSQGDNYGYTF
>TRBV6-5|-|TRBJ1-1|-
TGTGCCAGCAGTCAGAAACCATGGTACGAAGCTTTCTTT
CASSQKPWYEAFF
>TRBV28|TRBD1|TRBJ1-4|-
TGTGCCAGCAGTGGGGGGACAGGGGGCTATGAAAAACTGTTTTTT
CASSGGTGGYEKLFF
>TRBV7-9|-|TRBJ2-7|-
TGTGCCAGCAGCCAGCTCGCGGGATGGGTTGGCGAGCAGTACTTC
CASSQLAGWVGEQYF
>TRBV2|-|TRBJ2-5|-
TGTGCCAGCAGTGAAGGTGTCCCCCCGGAGACCCAGTACTTC
CASSEGVPPETQYF
>TRBV2|-|TRBJ2-1|-
TGTGCCAGCAGTGAACCGGACAGCGAGCAGTTCTTC
CASSEPDSEQFF
>TRBV18|TRBD1|TRBJ1-4|-
TGTGCCAGCTCACCAAGGGACAGGGGGGATTTCAACGAAAAACTGTTTTTT
CASSPRDRGDFNEKLFF
>TRBV11-2|-|TRBJ2-7|-
TGTGCCAGCAGCTTACACTACGAGCAGTACTTC
CASSLHYEQYF
>TRBV6-6|-|TRBJ1-4|-
TGTGCCAGCAGTGCGTACTCGCGTGAAAAACTGTTTTTT
CASSAYSREKLFF
>TRBV14|TRBD2|TRBJ2-1|-
TGTGCCAGCAGCCCCCAGCTAGGACTAGCGGGAGATAATGAGCAGTTCTTC
CASSPQLGLAGDNEQFF
>TRBV28|-|TRBJ1-1|-
TGTGCCAGCAGGAACCGACAGACGAACACTGAAGCTTTCTTT
CASRNRQTNTEAFF
>TRBV2|-|TRBJ1-1|-
TGTGCCAGCAGTCAGGGGCCGAACACTGAAGCTTTCTTT
CASSQGPNTEAFF
>TRBV19|TRBD1|TRBJ1-5|medium-sized
TGTGCCAGTAGCGGGACAGGGGGCGGCAATCAGCCCCAGCATTTT
CASSGTGGGNQPQHF
>TRBV6-2/TRBV6-3|TRBD1|TRBJ1-1|-
TGTGCCAGCAGTTCGCGACAGGGGAGGGTTATGAACACTGAAGCTTTCTTT
CASSSRQGRVMNTEAFF
>TRBV5-6|-|TRBJ1-5|once
TGTGCCAGCAGCTTCGGACAGCTCGAATTAAATCAGCCCCAGCATTTT
CASSFGQLELNQPQHF
>TRBV24-1|-|TRBJ2-1|-
TGTGCCACCAGTGATTACAGCAACAATGAGCAGTTCTTC
CATSDYSNNEQFF
>TRBV7-3|TRBD2|TRBJ2-5|-
TGTGCCAGCAGCATTGGGACTAGCGAATTACAAGAGACCCAGTACTTC
CASSIGTSELQETQYF
>TRBV9|TRBD1|TRBJ1-6|-
TGTGCCAGCAGCGAACAGGGGGGAGCAGGGTCACCCCTCCACTTT
CASSEQGGAGSPLHF
>TRBV28|-|TRBJ2-7|-
TGTGCCAGCAGTTTAGATGACAGCATCATAGGGTCCGAGCAGTACTTC
CASSLDDSIIGSEQYF
>TRBV27|-|TRBJ2-1|-
TGTGCCAGCCGGGGCGGGATCACTTTCAATGAGCAGTTCTTC
CASRGGITFNEQFF
>TRBV2|TRBD1|TRBJ1-5|few
TGTGCCAGCAGTGAAGGGGGTAGACAGGGGGCGAATCAGCCCCAGCATTTT
CASSEGGRQGANQPQHF
>TRBV7-9|TRBD1|TRBJ1-2|-
TGTGCCAGCAGCGTTTCAGGGGGTGGCTATGGCTACACCTTC
CASSVSGGGYGYTF
>TRBV28|TRBD1|TRBJ2-7|-
TGTGCCAGCAGTTTTCCGGGACAGGTGACCTCCTACGAGCAGTACTTC
CASSFPGQVTSYEQYF
>TRBV5-5|TRBD1|TRBJ1-4|-
TGTGCCAGCAGCTTGGGTCTCGGACAGGCTAATGAAAAACTGTTTTTT
CASSLGLGQANEKLFF
>TRBV3-1/TRBV3-2|-|TRBJ2-1|-
TGTGCCAGCAGCCAAGACACAGGTCCCTACAATGAGCAGTTCTTC
CASSQDTGPYNEQFF
>TRBV7-9|-|TRBJ2-7|once
TGTGCCAGCAGCTTATTAGTGGACGCGGGGGAGCAGTACTTC
CASSLLVDAGEQYF
>TRBV3-1/TRBV3-2|TRBD1|TRBJ1-5|-
TGTGCCAGCAGCCAAGGAGGACAGGGTTTCGAGCCCCAGCATTTT
CASSQGGQGFEPQHF
>TRBV15|-|TRBJ2-7|-
TGTGCCACCAGCAGAGATAAAGCGGCAGGGGCCATCGAGCAGTACTTC
CATSRDKAAGAIEQYF
>TRBV19|TRBD1|TRBJ2-7|-
TGTGCCAGTAGTATTTCTTCCGGGACAGGGGGCTCCTACGAGCAGTACTTC
CASSISSGTGGSYEQYF
>TRBV2|TRBD1|TRBJ1-1|-
TGTGCCAGCAGTGTGCGGACAGGGGTCACTGAAGCTTTCTTT
CASSVRTGVTEAFF
>TRBV7-9|-|TRBJ1-3|-
TGTGCCAGCAGCTTATCTCGTGCCAGGGATGCTGGAAACACCATATATTTT
CASSLSRARDAGNTIYF
>TRBV11-3|TRBD2|TRBJ2-3|-
TGTGCCAGCAGCTTAGCGGGAGGGAGCACAGATACGCAGTATTTT
CASSLAGGSTDTQYF
>TRBV19|-|TRBJ1-3|-
TGTGCCAGTAGTATAGACCGGGTCTCTGGAAACACCATATATTTT
CASSIDRVSGNTIYF
>TRBV28|-|TRBJ1-1|-
TGTGCCAGCAAGGGAACAGGGACTGAAGCTTTCTTT
CASKGTGTEAFF
>TRBV30|TRBD1|TRBJ2-7|once
TGTGCCCCATTGGGACAGGGGATAATCTACGAGCAGTACTTC
CAPLGQGIIYEQYF
>TRBV18|-|TRBJ1-1|-
TGTGCCAGCTCAGTGCGATCAGGTGAAGCTTTCTTT
CASSVRSGEAFF
>TRBV5-1|TRBD1|TRBJ2-1|-
TGCGCCAGCAGCTTGCTCCCCGGACAGGACAATGAGCAGTTCTTC
CASSLLPGQDNEQFF
>TRBV11-2|-|TRBJ2-3|-
TGTGCCAGCAGCTTAGGAGGCAGGGTAGGAGATACGCAGTATTTT
CASSLGGRVGDTQYF
>TRBV6-5|-|TRBJ2-7|-
TGTGCCAGCAGTAGATTACAGGGCCCCTACGAGCAGTACTTC
CASSRLQGPYEQYF
>TRBV2|-|TRBJ1-1|-
TGTGCCAGCAACTCCGGCGGCACTGAAGCTTTCTTT
CASNSGGTEAFF
>TRBV9|TRBD1|TRBJ1-5|-
TGTGCCAGCAGCGCAAACAGGGGCGATCAGCCCCAGCATTTT
CASSANRGDQPQHF
>TRBV2|-|TRBJ1-4|-
TGTGCCAGCAGTGTGTTGGGCCAAAATGAAAAACTGTTTTTT
CASSVLGQNEKLFF
>TRBV28|TRBD1|TRBJ1-2|-
TGTGCCAGCAGTTCCGGGACAGGGCCCCATAACTATGGCTACACCTTC
CASSSGTGPHNYGYTF
>TRBV20-1|-|TRBJ1-2|once
TGCAGTGCTAGTTTGCAGGGCGGTGGCTACACCTTC
CSASLQGGGYTF
>TRBV12-3/TRBV12-4|TRBD1|TRBJ1-1|once
TGTGCCAGCAGCCCACAGGGGATCGAAGCTTTCTTT
CASSPQGIEAFF
>TRBV12-5|TRBD1|TRBJ2-7|-
TGTGCTAGTGGCGAATTGGACAGGGGGTCCTACGAGCAGTACTTC
CASGELDRGSYEQYF
>TRBV3-1/TRBV3-2|TRBD2|TRBJ2-1|-
TGTGCCAGCGGGACTAGCGGGAATGAGCAGTTCTTC
CASGTSGNEQFF
>TRBV6-6|TRBD1|TRBJ2-7|-
TGTGCCAGCAGTCCGGGACAGGGGGCTGCAGGGTCCTACGAGCAGTACTTC
CASSPGQGAAGSYEQYF